This T cell receptor (beta chain) was obtained from a study of blood T cells in healthy people across ages. Peripheral blood samples of around 9.3 milliliters were drawn from each donor. Total RNA, at least 5 micrograms per sample, was extracted from PBMCs. Germline-derived CDR1 and CDR2 are MDHEN and SYDVKM. The CDR3 contains 14 residues. Trimming removed 5 bases from V and 5 bases from J; junction bases left unmatched: 7. The study's findings and limits: Observed TCR beta diversity per million T cells went down as age went up. This fall followed a roughly linear course with age.

Sample-barcoded 5' priming and a J-beta primer mix drove a second PCR of about 6 to 12 cycles. Unique molecular identifiers of 12 random nucleotides labeled each cDNA. TCRdb recomputed calls from the 5' RACE reads with MiXCR, one row per CDR3 protein. This table holds fewer than 2 million distinct CDR3 sequences, about two fifths found once. As to this clonotype: Its antigen is not identified.

The rearrangement uses TRBV28 and TRBJ2-5; 8 bases are a match to TRBD1. Input material: blood. This TCR derives from a human donor in good health. Here the CDR3 reads CASSRQGIGETQYF. CDR3 in DNA: TGTGCCAGCAGTCGACAGGGGATCGGGGAGACCCAGTACTTC.